This T cell receptor (beta chain) was sequenced during a study of blood T cells in healthy people across ages. Study-wide points: In these data, TCR beta diversity tracked strongly with naive T cell percentage. Per million T cells, the diversity of TCR beta decreased roughly linearly as age advanced.

The sample providers were healthy Caucasian people from Russia, aged about 6 to 90. The germline V gene encodes CDR1 SGHDN and CDR2 FVKESK. V dropped 0 bases and J dropped 6 bases, with 5 bases sitting between them. The CDR3 totals 12 residues. Next came a second PCR, run for about 6 to 11 cycles, which used a sample-barcoded 5' primer along with a J-beta primer mix. Each sample provided no less than 2.5 million CDR3-containing paired-end reads. One entry per CDR3 protein, called by TCRdb with MiXCR from the 5' RACE reads. The table lists 600,000 or so distinct CDR3 sequences, roughly 30% of them singletons. Comment on this clonotype: The antigen is unknown.

This clonotype originated in a woman of 80 years or more in good health. The chain has TRBV14 and TRBJ2-5; D is uncertain. The sample consisted of blood. The CDR3 is CASSQERQTQYF. CDR3 sequence (DNA): TGTGCCAGCAGCCAAGAGCGGCAGACCCAGTACTTC.